The entry below gives a single T cell receptor (beta chain) sequence along with its context. Antigen specificity is unknown. The sample comes from a study of cytomegalovirus exposure and HLA in healthy donors. Study-wide findings and caveats: When presence/absence was analysed, sequencing depth was taken to be roughly uniform across donors. Most of the TCR beta V segments (in an earlier analysis) were productive either about 87% or about 30% of the time. Rarity characterized most TCR sequences, yet some public TCRs appeared in many donors.

The PCR used 60 Vbeta and 13 Jbeta primers. The assay was immunoSEQ multiplex PCR, and TCRdb's table has in-frame clones only and misses some. This table holds tens of thousands of clones, 65% to 85% found once. The CDR3 is 15 amino acids. The V segment lost 0 bases and the J segment 2 bases; nucleotides outside the gene matches: 1. In germline, CDR1 is LGHNA, CDR2 YNFKEQ. The V gene is TRBV4-2, the J gene TRBJ2-5; TRBD2 matches 9 bases. The sequencing input was PBMCs. The origin of this receptor is a woman in her thirties or forties in good health and CMV-seropositive. This CDR3 reads CASSQDLAGQETQYF. The CDR3 DNA sequence: TGTGCCAGCAGCCAAGATCTAGCGGGGCAAGAGACCCAGTACTTC.